Listed below are T cell receptor beta chains from one sample, sequenced in a study of CD8 T cells in Susac syndrome. TCRdb reprocessed the immunoSEQ multiplex PCR reads via MiXCR and lists one record per CDR3 protein. The data hold 78,000 or so distinct CDR3 sequences, with roughly 94% observed a single time. Sequences were obtained from CD8+ T cells from PBMCs. Receptors were obtained from a human donor with multiple sclerosis. CDR3s leave out the opening cysteine and the closing phenylalanine or tryptophan. Each record gives: clone size, J gene, V gene, CDR3 protein. Clone size is stated in some rows and not others, as once, few, many or a class when expanded.

clone_size: once
j_call: TRBJ2-7
v_call: TRBV19
cdr3_aa: ASNRDRASEQY

clone_size: -
j_call: TRBJ2-3
v_call: TRBV5-6
cdr3_aa: ASSSTGTPAGG

clone_size: -
j_call: TRBJ1-2
v_call: TRBV3-1
cdr3_aa: ASSQAKGGLPRNYGYT

clone_size: -
j_call: TRBJ1-2
v_call: TRBV6-5
cdr3_aa: ASSYSSGTSGGYT

clone_size: -
j_call: TRBJ2-5
v_call: TRBV27
cdr3_aa: ASRFRDSAKETQY

clone_size: -
j_call: TRBJ1-2
v_call: TRBV12-3/TRBV12-4
cdr3_aa: ASSFQGNYGYT

clone_size: -
j_call: TRBJ1-1
v_call: TRBV7-9
cdr3_aa: ASSLVEVNTEAF

clone_size: -
j_call: TRBJ1-2
v_call: TRBV29-1
cdr3_aa: SVEDQKGNYGYT

clone_size: -
j_call: TRBJ2-1
v_call: TRBV7-9
cdr3_aa: ASSLESRLSASYNEQF

clone_size: -
j_call: TRBJ2-7
v_call: TRBV6-5
cdr3_aa: ASSYRGQAYEQY

clone_size: -
j_call: TRBJ1-2
v_call: TRBV5-4
cdr3_aa: ASSLSRSGYGYT

clone_size: -
j_call: TRBJ2-3
v_call: TRBV29-1
cdr3_aa: SVGGGITDTQY

clone_size: -
j_call: TRBJ2-2
v_call: TRBV30
cdr3_aa: AWHRATGELF

clone_size: -
j_call: TRBJ2-2
v_call: TRBV27
cdr3_aa: ASSYGTHTGELF

clone_size: -
j_call: TRBJ1-5
v_call: TRBV27
cdr3_aa: ATAEGPPYSNQPQH

clone_size: -
j_call: TRBJ2-1
v_call: TRBV7-9
cdr3_aa: ASSLRENEQF

clone_size: -
j_call: TRBJ2-7
v_call: TRBV13
cdr3_aa: ASSLNRGGGYEQY